These 9 T cell receptor beta chains were all obtained from the same sample, sequenced in a study of yellow fever vaccine responses in identical twins. MiXCR was run by TCRdb on the RT-PCR reads, yielding one entry per CDR3 protein. This repertoire shows 20,000 to 25,000 distinct CDR3 sequences, 60% to 80% found once; its top ten account for about 5%. The sample was T cells from blood (PBMCs), unsorted or a sorted subset (not recorded which), taken before or after yellow fever vaccination (not recorded which). The receptor source for this set is a woman in her late teens or twenties who received the yellow fever vaccine.

The table lists this clonotype with a count of one. The V gene is TRBV29-1, the J gene TRBJ1-1; D unresolved. This CDR3 spans 13 amino acids. Germline V CDR1 and CDR2: SQVTM, ANQGSEA. V was shortened by 7 bases and J by 1 base, with 13 bases between the two germline ends. This CDR3 is CSAELQPNTEAFF. The CDR3 coding sequence is TGCAGCGCCGAGCTACAGCCGAACACTGAAGCTTTCTTT. Full variable domain (remainder filled in from reference TRBV29-1 and TRBJ1-1): SAVISQKPSRDICQRGTSLTIQCQVDSQVTMMFWYRQQPGQSLTLIATANQGSEATYESGFVIDKFPISRPNLTFSTLTVSNMSPEDSSIYLCSAELQPNTEAFFGQGTRLTVV.

This chain connects TRBV15 to TRBJ2-5; a weak D match, TRBD2 (5 bases). V lost 5 bases and J 2 bases, leaving 12 bases between the germline ends. This CDR3 is built from 14 residues. Germline V CDR1 and CDR2: LNHNV, YYDKDF (reference sequence). The CDR3 DNA reads TGTGCCACCAGCCGGACTGACGTACAAGAGACCCAGTACTTC. Encoded protein: CATSRTDVQETQYF.

The gene calls are TRBV11-1 and TRBJ2-7; 7 bases match TRBD1. The germline CDR1 and CDR2 sequences are SGHAT and FQDESV (reference sequence). Losses at the gene ends were 4 bases for V and 2 bases for J; bases not matched to a gene: 5. There are 14 residues in the CDR3. The CDR3 DNA sequence: TGTGCCAGCAGCTCCCAAGACAGGGCCTACGAGCAGTACTTC. Protein sequence: CASSSQDRAYEQYF.

This clonotype was picked up a small number of times. Written as DNA, the CDR3 is TGTGCCAGCAGCCAAGAAGGACAGGCTGATTCACCCCTCCACTTT. Translating gives CASSQEGQADSPLHF. This chain joins TRBV3-1 and TRBJ1-6; 7 nucleotides agree with TRBD1. There are 15 residues in the CDR3. J lost 8 bases, V lost 0 bases, and 4 bases had no gene match. In germline, CDR1 is LGHDT, CDR2 YNNKEL (reference sequence).

This chain uses TRBV11-1 with TRBJ2-5; tentative D call: TRBD1 (6 bases). Germline V lookup: CDR1 SGHAT, CDR2 FQDESV (reference sequence). The CDR3 contains 15 residues. V dropped 3 bases and J dropped 0 bases, with 11 bases sitting between them. The CDR3 region is CASSLSRGYQETQYF. The CDR3 coding sequence is TGTGCCAGCAGCTTGAGCAGGGGTTACCAAGAGACCCAGTACTTC.

The rearrangement joins TRBV2 to TRBJ2-1; TRBD2 might be the D (5 bases). The germline gives CDR1 SNHLY, CDR2 FYNNEI. The CDR3 runs to 13 residues. Trimming took 7 bases from V and 3 from J, leaving 10 bases between them. This CDR3 reads CASTTGLYNEQFF. CDR3 sequence (DNA): TGTGCCAGCACTACCGGACTCTACAATGAGCAGTTCTTC. Full variable domain (remainder filled in from reference TRBV2 and TRBJ2-1): EPEVTQTPSHQVTQMGQEVILRCVPISNHLYFYWYRQILGQKVEFLVSFYNNEISEKSEIFDDQFSVERPDGSNFTLKIRSTKLEDSAMYFCASTTGLYNEQFFGPGTRLTVL.

As DNA, the CDR3 is TGTGCCAGCAGGCGGCGGGGGGACACCGGGGAGCTGTTTTTT. It translates to CASRRRGDTGELFF. The J gene is TRBJ2-2, the V gene TRBV7-9; 8 bases match TRBD2. Trimming took 6 bases from V and 3 from J; bases not matched to a gene: 3. From germline, CDR1 is SEHNR and CDR2 FQNEAQ (reference sequence). This CDR3 is built from 14 residues.

The chain recombines TRBV6-2 or TRBV6-3 with TRBJ2-3; D is uncertain. The CDR3 totals 16 residues. The germline V and J ends were trimmed by 0 bases and 0 bases, with 10 bases remaining between them. Germline V gene sequence: CDR1 MNHEY, CDR2 SVGEGT. The chain's CDR3 is CASSYSVPLSTDTQYF. Here the CDR3 DNA reads TGTGCCAGCAGTTACTCGGTGCCCCTCAGCACAGATACGCAGTATTTT.

The gene calls are TRBV6-1 and TRBJ2-5; D tentatively reads TRBD1 or TRBD2 (5 bases each). Germline V gene sequence: CDR1 MNHNS, CDR2 SASEGT. V shed 4 bases and J shed 4 bases, with 13 bases lying between them. This CDR3 has 14 amino acids. The CDR3: CASSVVGRGETQYF. The CDR3 bases are TGTGCCAGCAGTGTGGTGGGACGCGGAGAGACCCAGTACTTC.